Below, 23 T cell receptor beta chains from the same sample are listed, as sequenced in a study of metastatic and nonmetastatic thyroid tumors. Until they underwent thyroid surgery, no patient had received any treatment. TCRdb redid the clone calls on the PCR reads using MiXCR. The sample has roughly 42,000 clones; about 20% are singletons. The sequenced sample consisted of tumor tissue. All receptors derive from a female donor with papillary thyroid cancer or a benign thyroid nodule (not recorded which). Some clones in this sample may be carry-over from other donors' samples.

This clone was recorded a few times. This may be a read error: a much more frequent sequence differs by one nucleotide. The chain recombines TRBV7-7 with TRBJ1-3; no definite D call. CDR1 and CDR2 from the germline V gene are SSHAT and FNYEAQ (reference sequence). This CDR3 is 15 amino acids long. The CDR3 region is CASSPGPGSGNTMYF. DNA of the CDR3: TGTGCTAGCAGCCCGGGCCCTGGCTCTGGAAACACCATGTATTTT.

This clone was seen ten or more times. The V call is TRBV29-1, the J call TRBJ1-2; perhaps TRBD1 as D (5 bases). The V and J ends lost 0 bases and 3 bases respectively, with 14 bases between them. Germline CDR1 SQVTM, CDR2 ANQGSEA. The CDR3 length is 15 residues. For the CDR3, the DNA is TGCAGCGTTGAAGATGAAAGCAGGGTCTACTATGGCTACACCTTC. Its translation is CSVEDESRVYYGYTF.

This clone was seen a handful of times. A read error is possible here, since a much larger clone lies one base away. V usage is TRBV9 and J usage is TRBJ2-1, with unresolved D. Germline loops: CDR1 SGDLS, CDR2 YYNGEE. The CDR3 runs 12 residues. As DNA, the CDR3 is TGTGCCAGCAGCGTAGGAGCCAATGAGCGGTTCTTC. Residues: CASSVGANERFF.

This clone has ten or more counts. CDR3 in amino acids: CASSLELVPIPNEQFF. The CDR3 nucleotides are TGTGCCAGCAGCCTAGAGCTTGTGCCCATCCCCAATGAGCAGTTCTTC. The rearrangement joins TRBV11-1 to TRBJ2-1; D unclear. CDR3 length: 16 amino acids. Looked up from germline, CDR1 is SGHAT and CDR2 is FQDESV (reference sequence). V lost 5 bases and J 6 bases, leaving 20 bases between the germline ends.

This clone came up many times. Other DNA sequences in the same sample also yield this CDR3. The chain recombines TRBV15 with TRBJ2-3; unclear D gene. V was clipped by 2 bases and J by 6 bases, with 9 bases between them. Looked up from germline, CDR1 is LNHNV and CDR2 is YYDKDF (reference sequence). The CDR3 spans 13 residues. The CDR3 sequence: CATSRLVTDTQYF. The CDR3 DNA reads TGTGCCACCAGCAGACTAGTTACCGATACGCAGTATTTT.

This clone came up many times. This chain links TRBV4-1 with TRBJ2-1, with D possibly being TRBD1 (5 bases). The germline V gene has CDR1 MGHRA and CDR2 YSYEKL. This CDR3 is built from 14 residues. V was trimmed by 3 bases and J by 7 bases, leaving 13 bases between them. CDR3 bases: TGCGCCAGCAGCCAGGTCAACAGGCTAAATGAGCAGTTCTTC. Encoded protein: CASSQVNRLNEQFF.

This clone was observed at least ten times. The identical CDR3 is also encoded by other nucleotide sequences in the sample. The chain carries TRBV28 and TRBJ1-1; 11 nucleotides line up with TRBD1. Trimming removed 4 bases from V and 4 bases from J; junction bases left unmatched: 8. The germline V gene encodes CDR1 MDHEN and CDR2 SYDVKM. CDR3 length: 16 amino acids. CDR3 loop: CASSSPRTGGGTEAFF. Written as DNA, the CDR3 is TGTGCCAGCAGTTCTCCTCGGACAGGGGGCGGCACTGAAGCTTTCTTT.

This clone was observed a few times. Its ends do not fully match the called genes, so a read error is possible. The CDR3 protein is CASSEALLYCYTF. CDR3 DNA sequence: TGTGCCAGCAGTGAGGCCCTCCTCTATTGCTACACCTTC. The V gene is TRBV6-1, the J gene TRBJ1-2; D is undetermined. This CDR3 comprises 13 residues. Germline V gene data show CDR1 as MNHNS and CDR2 as SASEGT.

This clone occurred many times. V and J are TRBV19 and TRBJ1-2; 7 bases map to TRBD1. CDR3 size: 13 residues. With V trimmed by 6 bases and J by 1 base, 2 bases remained unmatched. Germline values: CDR1 LNHDA, CDR2 SQIVND (reference sequence). The CDR3: CASRDRLNYGYTF. CDR3 nucleotides: TGTGCCAGTAGGGACAGGCTTAACTATGGCTACACCTTC.

This clone was detected ten times or more. The V and J genes are TRBV12-3 or TRBV12-4 and TRBJ2-7; the match to TRBD1 covers 9 bases. There are 17 residues in the CDR3. J gave up 2 bases and V 6 bases, and 14 bases lay outside the gene matches. The CDR3 protein is CASSRFGRDRDPYEQYF. Here the CDR3 DNA reads TGTGCCAGCAGCCGATTTGGAAGGGACAGGGATCCCTACGAGCAGTACTTC.

This clone was recorded many times. The rearrangement uses TRBV15 and TRBJ2-5; tentatively, D is TRBD1 (5 bases). V was pared by 3 bases and J by 5 bases, with 7 bases between. The CDR3 runs 12 residues. The germline gives CDR1 LNHNV, CDR2 YYDKDF (reference sequence). This CDR3 reads CATSSRVETQYF. DNA of the CDR3: TGTGCCACCAGCAGCAGGGTTGAGACCCAGTACTTC.

This clone was counted at least ten times. The chain uses TRBV12-3 or TRBV12-4 and TRBJ2-5; the D gene is possibly TRBD2 (5 bases). The CDR3 has 13 amino acids. V lost 6 bases and J 5 bases, leaving 13 bases between the germline ends. DNA for the CDR3: TGTGCCAGCAGCTTTAGAGGGTGGGAGACCCAGTACTTC. Translation: CASSFRGWETQYF.

This clone ranks as medium-sized. The chain combines TRBV6-2 or TRBV6-3 with TRBJ2-7; TRBD1 is a possible D gene (6 bases). V was clipped by 7 bases and J by 5 bases, with 15 bases between them. Germline values: CDR1 MNHEY, CDR2 SVGEGT. The CDR3 has 13 residues. The CDR3 sequence: CASTIRGYDEQYF. The CDR3, as DNA: TGTGCCAGCACCATCAGGGGATACGACGAGCAGTACTTC.

The V call is TRBV19, the J call TRBJ2-1; 13 positions match TRBD2. CDR1 and CDR2 (germline): LNHDA, SQIVND (reference sequence). The CDR3 is 16 residues long. V lost 3 bases and J lost 15; bases outside the gene matches: 14. The CDR3 nucleotides are TGTGCCAGTAGTATCCCCGGAACTAGCGGGGGGGCCGATCTGTTCTTC. Protein sequence: CASSIPGTSGGADLFF.

This clone appeared many times. The chain recombines TRBV5-7 with TRBJ2-6; 9 positions match TRBD1. TRBV5-7 is an ORF for which the function is uncertain. V was pared by 6 bases and J by 2 bases, with 6 bases of the junction left unmatched. The length of the CDR3 is 16 residues. This chain's CDR3 is CASTVGDRAGANVLTF. In DNA, the CDR3 is TGTGCCAGCACCGTTGGGGACAGGGCTGGGGCCAACGTCCTGACTTTC.

This clone was observed at least ten times. The chain couples TRBV9 to TRBJ2-7; TRBD2 agrees at 7 bases. The CDR3 totals 14 residues. The V gene end was trimmed by 2 bases and the J gene end by 2 bases; junction bases not matched to a gene: 4. Germline-derived CDR1 and CDR2 are SGDLS and YYNGEE. The CDR3 spells CASSVGLSPYEQYF. CDR3 bases: TGTGCCAGCAGCGTGGGACTATCCCCCTACGAGCAGTACTTC.

This clone was seen ten or more times. This chain connects TRBV20-1 to TRBJ2-1, with 8 bases aligning to TRBD2. The CDR3 is made up of 15 amino acids. CDR1 DFQATT and CDR2 SNEGSKA come from the germline V gene (reference sequence). The J segment lost 7 bases and the V segment lost 6 bases, leaving 14 bases of the junction unmatched. DNA of the CDR3: TGCAGTGCCAGTCCGGGACTAGTGTCTGTTAATGAGCAGTTCTTC. The encoded protein is CSASPGLVSVNEQFF.

By its share, this clone is medium-sized. This sequence joins TRBV6-2 or TRBV6-3 and TRBJ1-6; D ambiguous. Germline V gives CDR1 MNHEY, CDR2 SVGEGT. V dropped 0 bases and J dropped 7 bases, with 7 bases sitting between them. The CDR3 is 14 residues long. CDR3 protein: CASSYSQTNSPLHF. CDR3 nucleotide sequence: TGTGCCAGCAGTTACTCCCAGACCAATTCACCCCTCCACTTT.

The V gene is TRBV20-1, the J gene TRBJ2-5; no clear D. Trimming left V 3 bases short and J 2 bases short, with 13 bases between. The CDR3 covers 14 residues. CDR1 is DFQATT, CDR2 SNEGSKA, per germline (reference sequence). In DNA, the CDR3 is TGCAGTGCTAGTGGTATCATGTGGCAAGAGACCCAGTACTTC. Its protein product is CSASGIMWQETQYF.

As for this clone: At one boundary the junction diverges from the germline segment, which might be a read error. The rearrangement uses TRBV29-1 and TRBJ1-3; no firm D call. Germline V CDR1 and CDR2: SQVTM, ANQGSEA. The CDR3 runs to 12 residues. The CDR3 DNA follows: TGCAGCGTCCAAAGCTCTGTAAACACCATATATTTT. Translating it yields CSVQSSVNTIYF. Complete variable domain (other parts from reference TRBV29-1 and TRBJ1-3): SAVISQKPSRDICQRGTSLTIQCQVDSQVTMMFWYRQQPGQSLTLIATANQGSEATYESGFVIDKFPISRPNLTFSTLTVSNMSPEDSSIYLCSVQSSVNTIYFGEGSWLTVV.

This clone was counted a few times. The gene calls are TRBV15 and TRBJ1-2; D gene ambiguous. The V gene's germline CDR1 is LNHNV and CDR2 YYDKDF (reference sequence). V was clipped by 3 bases and J by 2 bases, with 7 bases between them. There are 13 residues in the CDR3. CDR3 residues: CATSSKANYGYTF. The CDR3 nucleotides are TGTGCCACCAGCAGCAAGGCGAACTATGGCTACACCTTC.

The table lists this clone with a count of one. CDR3 DNA sequence: TGTGCCAGCTCACCGGACAGTAAAGAGACCCAGTACTTC. It yields the protein CASSPDSKETQYF. The V gene is TRBV18, the J gene TRBJ2-5, with D perhaps TRBD1 (6 bases). V lost 3 bases and J lost 3, with 8 bases in between. Looked up from germline, CDR1 is KGHSH and CDR2 is LQKENI. The CDR3 sequence is 13 residues long.

The chain recombines TRBV6-2 or TRBV6-3 with TRBJ2-7; D possibly matches TRBD1 or TRBD2 (5 bases each). Between the trimmed V and J ends, which lost 9 bases and 2 bases, there was a span of 17 bases. This CDR3 has 14 amino acids. Germline loops: CDR1 MNHEY, CDR2 SVGEGT. In nucleotides, the CDR3 is TGTGCCAGTAAAATAAGGGACGGTACCTACGAGCAGTACTTC. It codes for CASKIRDGTYEQYF.